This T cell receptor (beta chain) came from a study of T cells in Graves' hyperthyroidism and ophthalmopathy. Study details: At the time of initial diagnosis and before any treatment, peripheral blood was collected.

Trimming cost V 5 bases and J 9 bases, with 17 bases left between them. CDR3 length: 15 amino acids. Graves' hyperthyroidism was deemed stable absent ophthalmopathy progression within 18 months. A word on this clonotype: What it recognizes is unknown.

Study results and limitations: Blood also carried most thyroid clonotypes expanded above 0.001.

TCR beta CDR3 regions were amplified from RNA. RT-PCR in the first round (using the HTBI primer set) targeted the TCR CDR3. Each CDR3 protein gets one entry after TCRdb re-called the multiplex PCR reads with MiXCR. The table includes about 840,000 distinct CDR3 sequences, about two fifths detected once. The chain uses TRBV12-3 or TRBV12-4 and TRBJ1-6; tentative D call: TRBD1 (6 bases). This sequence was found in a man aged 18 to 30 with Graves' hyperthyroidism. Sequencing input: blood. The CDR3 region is CASSPHQRGPSPLHF. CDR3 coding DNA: TGTGCCAGCAGTCCCCACCAGCGGGGGCCTTCACCCCTCCACTTT.